The 8 T cell receptor beta chains in this list originate from one sample, sequenced in a study of cytomegalovirus exposure and HLA in healthy donors (dated 2017 in TCRdb). The library was generated by the immunoSEQ multiplex PCR assay. For the multiplex PCR, a mixture combining 60 forward primers for TCR Vbeta segments and 13 reverse primers for TCR Jbeta segments was used. The immuneACCESS repertoire file appears here via TCRdb, limited to in-frame rearrangements. These files lack a portion of the clones; in checked studies, under half of the deficit traces to unresolved V genes, and the cause of the others is not known. The sample table shows 190,000 or so clones, and around 83% are seen once. Roughly 1.5% of the sample is taken by the ten largest. Sequences were obtained from PBMCs. The receptors were gathered from a man aged 45-65 years in good health and CMV-seronegative.

The rearrangement uses TRBV5-6 and TRBJ1-1; D is unclear. Trimming took off 2 bases at V and 0 bases at J, with 14 bases between the two ends. CDR3 length: 16 residues. The germline V gene encodes CDR1 SGHDT and CDR2 YYEEEE. For the CDR3, the DNA is TGTGCCAGCAGCTTCCCCTGGATCGGGGTGAACACTGAAGCTTTCTTT. This sequence encodes CASSFPWIGVNTEAFF.

Of note for this clone: This same CDR3 is encoded by further DNA sequences in the sample. The chain recombines TRBV7-2 with TRBJ2-1; the D is unclear. The V gene lost 2 bases and the J gene lost 12 bases, with 17 bases spanning the gap. In germline, CDR1 is SGHTA, CDR2 FQGNSA. The length of the CDR3 is 14 residues. CDR3 sequence reads: CASSLSGRRVGQFF. CDR3 in DNA: TGTGCCAGCAGCTTAAGTGGAAGGAGAGTGGGGCAGTTCTTC.

The V and J genes are TRBV11-2 and TRBJ2-3; tentative D call: TRBD1 (6 bases). The CDR3 runs 15 residues. Trimming cost V 5 bases and J 7 bases, with 19 bases left between them. In germline, CDR1 is SGHAT, CDR2 FQNNGV. The CDR3 DNA reads as TGTGCCAGCAGCCTCCGGGACACTTCGATAAATACGCAGTATTTT. It is translated as CASSLRDTSINTQYF.

This clone is a singleton in its sample. V gene TRBV4-2 combines with J gene TRBJ2-3; 7 bases line up with TRBD1. The CDR3 has 18 amino acids. Losses at the gene ends were 0 bases for V and 5 bases for J; bases not matched to a gene: 14. CDR1 is LGHNA and CDR2 is YNFKEQ in the germline V gene. The CDR3 region is CASSQDNLRAGGKDTQYF. Written as DNA, the CDR3 is TGTGCCAGCAGCCAAGATAACCTACGGGCAGGGGGAAAAGATACGCAGTATTTT.

The rearrangement uses TRBV6-5 and TRBJ1-2; no firm D call. CDR1 is MNHEY, CDR2 SVGAGI, per germline. The CDR3 runs to 13 residues. Trimming removed 2 bases from V and 7 bases from J, with 11 bases in between. CDR3 residues: CASSYRYSSGYTF. The CDR3 DNA sequence: TGTGCCAGCAGTTACAGATACAGTTCTGGCTACACCTTC.

To note about this clone: The sample carries other DNA sequences with the same CDR3. The genes are TRBV28 and TRBJ2-7; 7 bases map to TRBD1. The CDR3 sequence is 13 residues long. Germline lookup yields CDR1 MDHEN and CDR2 SYDVKM. The ends lost 6 bases at V and 1 base at J; junction bases unmatched: 3. The CDR3 region has the DNA TGTGCCAGCAGGGGGGACAGTTCCTACGAGCAGTACTTC. Its protein is CASRGDSSYEQYF. The variable domain in full, with the rest retrieved from reference TRBV28 and TRBJ2-7, is DVKVTQSSRYLVKRTGEKVFLECVQDMDHENMFWYRQDPGLGLRLIYFSYDVKMKEKGDIPEGYSVSREKKERFSLILESASTNQTSMYLCASRGDSSYEQYFGPGTRLTVT.

The chain employs TRBV18 and TRBJ1-5, with D tentatively TRBD1 (5 bases). This CDR3 is 17 amino acids long. Between the trimmed V and J ends, which lost 3 bases and 1 base, there was a span of 16 bases. Germline CDR1 is KGHSH and CDR2 is LQKENI. The CDR3: CASSPWQGRRSNQPQHF. The CDR3 coding sequence is TGTGCCAGCTCACCTTGGCAGGGAAGAAGGAGCAATCAGCCCCAGCATTTT.

The chain couples TRBV11-2 to TRBJ2-1, with 7 bases fitting TRBD1. After removal of 5 bases from V and 5 bases from J, the junction contained 9 bases not matched to a gene. CDR1 and CDR2 from the germline V gene are SGHAT and FQNNGV. The CDR3 contains 15 residues. The CDR3 reads CASSQTGTVNNEQFF. The CDR3 DNA follows: TGTGCCAGCAGCCAGACCGGGACAGTCAACAATGAGCAGTTCTTC.